The 14 T cell receptor beta chains below come from one sample, sequenced in a study of OX40 agonist ivuxolimab in advanced cancers. Here immunoSEQ multiplex PCR was the method, and the copy in TCRdb shows in-frame clones only, minus some. The sample includes 8,000 to 10,000 clones, roughly 71% seen only once; the top ten take 25% to 35%. The sample consisted of CD4+ or CD8+ T cells sorted from blood, taken in a trial of the OX40 agonist ivuxolimab. All receptors come from an adult with an advanced solid tumor such as melanoma, head and neck, liver or kidney cancer.

The chain employs TRBV7-8 and TRBJ2-7; D is possibly TRBD1 (6 bases). CDR3 length: 13 residues. Between the trimmed V and J ends, which lost 4 bases and 5 bases, there was a span of 12 bases. Germline CDR1 reads SGHVS; CDR2 reads FQNEAQ. The CDR3 DNA follows: TGTGCCAGCAGCTCCGGACAGATGGACGAGCAGTACTTC. This codes for CASSSGQMDEQYF.

The rearrangement joins TRBV7-2 to TRBJ2-3; D is ambiguous. The CDR3 spans 12 residues. The germline gives CDR1 SGHTA, CDR2 FQGNSA. The V end lost 5 bases, the J end lost 3 bases, and 6 bases lay between the germline ends. CDR3 sequence (DNA): TGTGCCAGCAGCACGTTTACAGATACGCAGTATTTT. As protein: CASSTFTDTQYF.

This clone has a handful of counts. This chain links TRBV5-6 with TRBJ2-7; maybe TRBD1 (5 bases). This CDR3 is 15 amino acids long. Per the germline V gene, CDR1 is SGHDT and CDR2 is YYEEEE. The V and J ends lost 6 bases and 0 bases respectively, with 16 bases between them. The CDR3 spells CASTLTIGDSYEQYF. The CDR3, as DNA: TGTGCCAGCACCCTTACGATAGGGGACTCCTACGAGCAGTACTTC.

J is TRBJ2-1 and V is TRBV9; TRBD1 aligns across 7 bases. Trimming at V came to 3 bases and at J to 7 bases, leaving 4 bases not matched to a gene. Per the germline V gene, CDR1 is SGDLS and CDR2 is YYNGEE. The CDR3 loop spans 13 amino acids. The CDR3 DNA reads TGTGCCAGCAGCGAGGGACAGCTGAATGAGCAGTTCTTC. Its protein is CASSEGQLNEQFF.

Only one count was recorded for this clone. The chain combines TRBV7-8 with TRBJ2-7; 7 bases line up with TRBD1. The CDR3 spans 15 residues. Germline CDR1 and CDR2: SGHVS and FQNEAQ. Losses at the gene ends were 5 bases for V and 2 bases for J; bases not matched to a gene: 9. CDR3 loop: CASSHRDSSTYEQYF. The CDR3 DNA reads as TGTGCCAGCAGCCACCGGGACAGTAGTACCTACGAGCAGTACTTC.

J is TRBJ1-4 and V is TRBV29-1; D is undetermined. This CDR3 comprises 11 residues. Between the trimmed V and J ends, which lost 4 bases and 4 bases, there was a span of 4 bases. CDR1 and CDR2 (germline): SQVTM, ANQGSEA. This CDR3 is CSVGYNEKLFF. CDR3 nucleotide sequence: TGCAGCGTTGGGTATAATGAAAAACTGTTTTTT.

This clone came up once. V is TRBV4-3 and J is TRBJ1-1, with 7 bases that match TRBD1. V shed 3 bases, J shed 3 bases, and the junction held 7 bases outside the gene matches. This CDR3 spans 15 amino acids. Germline CDR1 and CDR2: LGHNA and YSLEER. CDR3 sequence (DNA): TGCGCCAGCAGCCAGGGGGCAGGGGGGTACACTGAAGCTTTCTTT. Its protein product is CASSQGAGGYTEAFF.

The chain's CDR3 is CAISTPGLDMNEQFF. The CDR3 region has the DNA TGTGCCATCAGTACTCCGGGACTAGATATGAATGAGCAGTTCTTC. The chain uses TRBV10-3 and TRBJ2-1; 8 positions match TRBD2. CDR1 is ENHRY and CDR2 is SYGVKD in the germline V gene. V was clipped by 5 bases and J by 7 bases; unmatched bases: 10. The CDR3 loop spans 15 amino acids.

CDR3 bases: TGTGCCACCAGCAGAGATCGAAGGGGTAGCACAGATACGCAGTATTTT. Translating it yields CATSRDRRGSTDTQYF. The V and J genes are TRBV15 and TRBJ2-3, with D perhaps matching TRBD1 (5 bases). The germline V and J ends were trimmed by 0 bases and 0 bases, with 10 bases remaining between them. This CDR3 comprises 16 residues. Germline V gene sequence: CDR1 LNHNV, CDR2 YYDKDF (reference sequence).

CDR3 bases: TGCGCCAGCAGCCTGGGACAGGGGAAGGACGAGCAGTACTTC. Amino acids: CASSLGQGKDEQYF. V and J are TRBV5-1 and TRBJ2-7; TRBD1 agrees at 10 bases. The CDR3 contains 14 residues. The V gene's germline CDR1 is SGHRS and CDR2 YFSETQ. Losses at the gene ends were 4 bases for V and 5 bases for J; bases not matched to a gene: 6.

This sequence joins TRBV4-3 and TRBJ1-2, with TRBD1 identical over 7 bases. Germline assignment: CDR1 LGHNA and CDR2 YSLEER. V was pared by 0 bases and J by 4 bases, with 5 bases of the junction left unmatched. The CDR3 loop spans 15 amino acids. CDR3 sequence (DNA): TGCGCCAGCAGCCAAGAGGGACAGAGCCTCTATGGCTACACCTTC. As protein: CASSQEGQSLYGYTF.

The rearrangement uses TRBV7-3 and TRBJ2-1; no clear D gene. The germline V gene encodes CDR1 SGHTA and CDR2 FQGTGA. The germline V and J ends were trimmed by 6 bases and 4 bases, with 10 bases remaining between them. The CDR3 has 13 residues. DNA of the CDR3: TGTGCCAGCAGTCCCGATCCTTACAATGAGCAGTTCTTC. It encodes CASSPDPYNEQFF.

This clone appeared a few times. V is TRBV10-3 and J is TRBJ2-1; TRBD2 aligns across 12 bases. This CDR3 comprises 15 residues. Germline values: CDR1 ENHRY, CDR2 SYGVKD. V shed 8 bases and J 0 bases; nucleotides not matched to a gene: 2. CDR3 protein: CAIASGGASYNEQFF. The CDR3 DNA is TGTGCCATCGCTAGCGGGGGGGCCTCCTACAATGAGCAGTTCTTC.

This clone was counted a few times. This chain uses TRBV6-1 with TRBJ2-1, with 12 bases identical to TRBD2. The CDR3 sequence is 16 residues long. Germline-derived CDR1 and CDR2 are MNHNS and SASEGT. The trim removed 2 bases at V and 3 bases at J, leaving 2 bases unmatched. The CDR3 loop reads CASSELAGGDYNEQFF. CDR3 DNA: TGTGCCAGCAGTGAACTAGCGGGAGGGGACTACAATGAGCAGTTCTTC.